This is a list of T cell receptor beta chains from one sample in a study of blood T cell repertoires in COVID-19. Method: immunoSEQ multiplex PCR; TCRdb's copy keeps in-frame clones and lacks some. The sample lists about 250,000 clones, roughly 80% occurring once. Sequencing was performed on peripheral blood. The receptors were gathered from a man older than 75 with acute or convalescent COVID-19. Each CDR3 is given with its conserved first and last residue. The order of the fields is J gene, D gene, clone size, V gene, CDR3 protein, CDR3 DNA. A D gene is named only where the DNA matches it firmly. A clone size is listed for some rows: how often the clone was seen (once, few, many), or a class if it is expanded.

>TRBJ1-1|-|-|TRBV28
CASSLRGITEAFF
TGTGCCAGCAGTTTAAGAGGGATCACTGAAGCTTTCTTT
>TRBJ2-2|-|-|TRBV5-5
CASKFWLAANTGELFF
TGTGCCAGCAAATTTTGGTTGGCCGCGAACACCGGGGAGCTGTTTTTT
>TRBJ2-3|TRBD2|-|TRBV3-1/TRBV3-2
CASSHPAGSGGALGTQYF
TGTGCCAGCAGCCACCCGGCGGGTAGCGGGGGGGCCCTCGGTACGCAGTATTTT
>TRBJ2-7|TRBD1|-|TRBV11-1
CASSLNRGREQYF
TGTGCCAGCAGCTTAAACAGGGGTCGGGAGCAGTACTTC
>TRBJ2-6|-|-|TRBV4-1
CASSGGPSTGANVLTF
TGCGCCAGCAGCGGTGGGCCCTCCACTGGGGCCAACGTCCTGACTTTC
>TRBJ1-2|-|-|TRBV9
CASSGGNPRVPYGYTF
TGTGCCAGCAGCGGCGGGAACCCCCGTGTACCTTATGGCTACACCTTC
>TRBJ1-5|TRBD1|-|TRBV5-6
CASSLFFGQGNQPQHF
TGTGCCAGCAGCTTGTTTTTCGGACAGGGGAACCAGCCCCAGCATTTT
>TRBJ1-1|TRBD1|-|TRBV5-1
CASSSTGGAGNTEAFF
TGCGCCAGCAGCTCAACAGGGGGCGCAGGTAACACTGAAGCTTTCTTT
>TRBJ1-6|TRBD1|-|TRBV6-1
CASSEVQGTGYNSPLHF
TGTGCCAGCAGTGAAGTACAGGGGACAGGCTATAATTCACCCCTCCACTTT
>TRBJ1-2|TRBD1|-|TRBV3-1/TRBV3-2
CASNNQGDNYGYTF
TGTGCCAGCAACAATCAGGGGGACAACTATGGCTACACCTTC
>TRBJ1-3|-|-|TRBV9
CASSPTRAKGNTIYF
TGTGCCAGCAGCCCCACCAGGGCGAAGGGAAACACCATATATTTT
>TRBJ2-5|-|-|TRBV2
CASRRNRIPQETQYF
TGTGCCAGCAGGAGGAACAGGATACCCCAAGAGACCCAGTACTTC
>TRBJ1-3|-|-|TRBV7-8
CASSLEPGNTIYF
TGTGCCAGCAGCTTAGAGCCTGGAAACACCATATATTTT
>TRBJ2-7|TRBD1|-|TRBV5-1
CASSLGQGPYEQYF
TGCGCCAGCAGCTTGGGACAGGGGCCCTACGAGCAGTACTTC
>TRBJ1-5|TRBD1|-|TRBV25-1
CASSGGPDRGWDQPQHF
TGTGCCAGCAGTGGGGGCCCGGACAGGGGTTGGGATCAGCCCCAGCATTTT
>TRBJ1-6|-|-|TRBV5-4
CASSLERDNSPLHF
TGTGCCAGCAGCTTGGAACGGGATAATTCACCCCTCCACTTT
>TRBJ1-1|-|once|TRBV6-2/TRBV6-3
CASSYPQYSGARGTEAFF
TGTGCCAGCAGTTACCCCCAATATTCCGGGGCCAGGGGCACTGAAGCTTTCTTT
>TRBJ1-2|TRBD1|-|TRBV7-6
CASSFPGRGQVYGYTF
TGTGCCAGCAGCTTCCCCGGCAGGGGGCAGGTGTATGGCTACACCTTC
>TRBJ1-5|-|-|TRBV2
CASSGHSLSNQPQHF
TGTGCCAGCAGTGGGCACAGCCTTAGCAATCAGCCCCAGCATTTT
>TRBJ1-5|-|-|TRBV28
CASTRTEHSNQPQHF
TGTGCCAGCACCCGAACAGAACATAGCAATCAGCCCCAGCATTTT
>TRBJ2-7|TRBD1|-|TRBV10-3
CAILSADRGTEQYF
TGTGCCATCTTATCGGCGGACAGGGGTACCGAGCAGTACTTC
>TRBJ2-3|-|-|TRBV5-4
CASSLSPTPYTDTQYF
TGTGCCAGCAGCTTGAGTCCGACTCCCTACACAGATACGCAGTATTTT
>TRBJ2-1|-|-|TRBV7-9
CASSLRVDSYNEQFF
TGTGCCAGCAGCTTAAGGGTGGACAGCTACAATGAGCAGTTCTTC
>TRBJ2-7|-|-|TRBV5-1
CASSLGPGHPPEQYF
TGCGCCAGCAGCTTGGGACCGGGACACCCCCCCGAGCAGTACTTC
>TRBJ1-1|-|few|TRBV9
CASSPVRGAFF
TGTGCCAGCAGCCCCGTAAGGGGAGCTTTCTTT
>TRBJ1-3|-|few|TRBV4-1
CASSQDPDMISGNTIYF
TGCGCCAGCAGCCAAGACCCGGACATGATCTCTGGAAACACCATATATTTT
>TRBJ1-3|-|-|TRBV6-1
CASSDQNRIAGNTIYF
TGTGCCAGCAGTGATCAAAACAGGATCGCTGGAAACACCATATATTTT
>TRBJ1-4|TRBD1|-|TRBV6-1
CASSDSFRDRGGKLFF
TGTGCCAGCAGTGACAGTTTCCGGGACAGGGGTGGAAAACTGTTTTTT
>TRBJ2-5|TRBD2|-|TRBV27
CASSYSYPGTSASQETQYF
TGTGCCAGCAGTTACTCGTACCCTGGGACTAGCGCGTCCCAAGAGACCCAGTACTTC
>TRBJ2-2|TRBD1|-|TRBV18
CASSLINRGTGELFF
TGTGCCAGCTCACTAATTAACAGGGGAACCGGGGAGCTGTTTTTT
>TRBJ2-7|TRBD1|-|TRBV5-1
CASSLIGTGDVEQYF
TGCGCCAGCAGCTTGATCGGGACAGGGGATGTGGAGCAGTACTTC
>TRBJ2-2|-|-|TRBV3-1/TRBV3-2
CASSLRGYTGELFF
TGTGCCAGCAGCCTACGGGGATACACCGGGGAGCTGTTTTTT
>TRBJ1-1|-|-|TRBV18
CASSPGQNTEAFF
TGTGCCAGCTCACCAGGGCAGAACACTGAAGCTTTCTTT
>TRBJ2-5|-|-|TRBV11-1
CASSPQGETQYF
TGTGCCAGCAGCCCCCAGGGGGAGACCCAGTACTTC
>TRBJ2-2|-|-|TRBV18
CASSPITWTRNTGELFF
TGTGCCAGCTCACCAATCACCTGGACACGTAACACCGGGGAGCTGTTTTTT
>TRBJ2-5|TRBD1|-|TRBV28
CASSSTGGSETQYF
TGTGCCAGCAGTTCAACAGGGGGCTCGGAGACCCAGTACTTC
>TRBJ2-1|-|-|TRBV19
CASSVAREQFF
TGTGCCAGTAGTGTGGCGAGGGAGCAGTTCTTC
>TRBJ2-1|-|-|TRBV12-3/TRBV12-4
CASSLIGEQFF
TGTGCCAGCAGTTTAATCGGTGAGCAGTTCTTC
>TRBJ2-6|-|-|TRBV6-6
CASSIGIAGANVLTF
TGTGCCAGCAGTATCGGGATTGCCGGGGCCAACGTCCTGACTTTC
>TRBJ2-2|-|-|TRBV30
CAWSVLPLAYTGELFF
TGTGCCTGGAGTGTATTGCCCCTAGCTTACACCGGGGAGCTGTTTTTT
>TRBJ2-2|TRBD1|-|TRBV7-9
CASSLEGTGGTGELFF
TGTGCCAGCAGCTTAGAAGGGACAGGGGGCACCGGGGAGCTGTTTTTT
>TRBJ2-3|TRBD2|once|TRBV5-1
CASSGTSGTGREYF
TGCGCCAGCAGCGGGACTAGCGGAACCGGTCGGGAGTATTTT
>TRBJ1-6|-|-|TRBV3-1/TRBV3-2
CASSGSGTISGSPLHF
TGTGCCAGCAGCGGTTCCGGGACAATAAGCGGTTCACCCCTCCACTTT
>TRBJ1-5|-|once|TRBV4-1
CASSQDAGVSNQPQHF
TGCGCCAGCAGCCAAGATGCAGGGGTGAGCAATCAGCCCCAGCATTTT
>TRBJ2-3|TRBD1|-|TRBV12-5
CASGRDRGLLITSTDTQYF
TGTGCTAGTGGGCGGGACAGGGGCCTGTTGATCACTAGCACAGATACGCAGTATTTT
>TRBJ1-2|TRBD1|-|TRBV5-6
CASSSDRGNYGYTF
TGTGCCAGCAGCTCCGACAGGGGTAACTATGGCTACACCTTC
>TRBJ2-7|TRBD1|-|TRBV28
CASKAGGLYEQYF
TGTGCCAGCAAGGCAGGGGGCCTCTACGAGCAGTACTTC
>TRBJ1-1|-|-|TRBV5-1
CASSLTTDTEAFF
TGCGCCAGCAGCTTGACGACTGACACTGAAGCTTTCTTT
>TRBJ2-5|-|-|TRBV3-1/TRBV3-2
CASSLGGRSKETQYF
TGTGCCAGCAGCCTCGGGGGAAGGTCCAAAGAGACCCAGTACTTC
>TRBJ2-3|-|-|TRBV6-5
CASSYSSVEDTQYF
TGTGCCAGCAGTTACTCCAGCGTAGAAGATACGCAGTATTTT
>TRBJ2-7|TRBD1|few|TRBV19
CASSILGQGSAEQYF
TGTGCCAGTAGCATTTTAGGACAGGGGAGTGCCGAGCAGTACTTC
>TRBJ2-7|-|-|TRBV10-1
CASSNLDRSYF
TGCGCCAGCAGCAACCTCGACAGGTCTTACTTC
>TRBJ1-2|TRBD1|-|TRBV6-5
CASSSRPHQGDGGYTF
TGTGCCAGCAGTTCGCGACCTCATCAGGGGGACGGTGGCTACACCTTC
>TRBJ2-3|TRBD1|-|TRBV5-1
CASSNGDRGPDTQYF
TGCGCCAGCAGCAATGGTGACAGGGGGCCCGATACGCAGTATTTT